This T cell receptor beta chain was identified during a study of cytomegalovirus exposure and HLA in healthy donors. The CDR3 length is 15 residues. The germline V gene encodes CDR1 GTSNPN and CDR2 SVGIG (reference sequence). V lost 4 bases and J 1 base, leaving 16 bases between the germline ends. Using immunoSEQ multiplex PCR, the repertoire was profiled, and TCRdb retains in-frame clones only, with some absent. This sample has hundreds of thousands of clones, with roughly 87% found just once. Study-wide findings and caveats: The listing of roughly 160 TCR beta chains classed them as cytomegalovirus-associated. Most sequenced TCRs were rare (though some public TCRs occurred in many donors).

As concerns this clone: Its specificity is not known.

The genes are TRBV30 and TRBJ1-1, with a tentative D call TRBD1 (6 bases). The specimen was PBMCs. This clonotype originated in a man younger than 35 in good health and CMV-seropositive. CDR3 in amino acids: CAWTPLTGWNTEAFF. CDR3 nucleotides: TGTGCCTGGACTCCCCTCACAGGGTGGAACACTGAAGCTTTCTTT. Full variable domain (outside the CDR3, taken from reference TRBV30 and TRBJ1-1): SQTIHQWPATLVQPVGSPLSLECTVEGTSNPNLYWYRQAAGRGLQLLFYSVGIGQISSEVPQNLSASRPQDRQFILSSKKLLLSDSGFYLCAWTPLTGWNTEAFFGQGTRLTVV.